Each of the 32 T cell receptor beta chains below was sequenced from the same sample in a study of T cells in Graves' hyperthyroidism and ophthalmopathy. Authors of the study amplified TCR beta CDR3 regions from RNA transcripts. The HTBI primer set was used in a first-round RT-PCR of the TCR CDR3. From the multiplex PCR reads, TCRdb called clonotypes with MiXCR, one entry per CDR3 protein. There are about 250,000 distinct CDR3 sequences in the sample; approximately 20% occur only once, and 64% lies in the top ten. Sequenced: blood. The source is a man aged 25 to 40 with Graves' ophthalmopathy.

The J gene is TRBJ1-3, the V gene TRBV12-3 or TRBV12-4, with a possible D match to TRBD1 (5 bases). V was cut by 8 bases and J by 6 bases, with 11 bases left in between. This CDR3 has 12 amino acids. This CDR3 reads CASRGGKNTIYF. As DNA, the CDR3 is TGTGCCAGCCGGGGGGGTAAAAACACCATATATTTT.

This clonotype occurred a few times. The gene calls are TRBV19 and TRBJ2-1; a weak D match, TRBD1 (5 bases). The V gene's germline CDR1 is LNHDA and CDR2 SQIVND (reference sequence). CDR3 length: 17 amino acids. Trimming stripped 5 bases from V and 12 bases from J, with 29 bases between. The CDR3 DNA is TGTGCCAGTAGTTTCCCGAGTGGGCAGGGAAAGCTCAACGGGCAGTTCTTC. Its translation: CASSFPSGQGKLNGQFF.

The chain combines TRBV6-1 with TRBJ2-1, with D unresolved. Trimming removed 3 bases from V and 0 bases from J, with 12 bases in between. The CDR3 extends over 16 amino acids. Germline values: CDR1 MNHNS, CDR2 SASEGT. CDR3 amino acids: CASSEQTASSYNEQFF. The DNA for the CDR3 is TGTGCCAGCAGTGAGCAGACTGCAAGCTCCTACAATGAGCAGTTCTTC.

At least ten counts were recorded for this clonotype. This chain uses TRBV2 with TRBJ1-2; possible D gene TRBD1, 5 bases. Between the trimmed V and J ends, which lost 7 bases and 4 bases, there was a span of 16 bases. This CDR3 has 14 amino acids. Germline V gene lookup returns CDR1 SNHLY and CDR2 FYNNEI. CDR3 in DNA: TGTGCCAGCACCCCGGAGGGGCTCATCTATGGCTACACCTTC. Amino acid sequence: CASTPEGLIYGYTF.

This clonotype was observed at least ten times. The rearrangement links TRBV20-1 to TRBJ1-1; unclear D gene. The CDR3 spans 14 residues. Per germline, CDR1 DFQATT and CDR2 SNEGSKA (reference sequence). Trimming stripped 5 bases from V and 5 bases from J, with 18 bases between. As DNA, the CDR3 is TGCAGTGCTCCTTACCTGAGTTCGGGGACTGAAGCTTTCTTT. Translating it yields CSAPYLSSGTEAFF.

As regards this clonotype: Since a much larger clone is just one base distant, this may be a read error. The chain recombines TRBV12-3 or TRBV12-4 with TRBJ1-5, with D uncertain. The CDR3 is 13 residues long. V lost 4 bases to trimming and J lost 6 bases, with 10 bases between them. The CDR3 region is CASSSGSPQPQHF. DNA of the CDR3: TGTGCCAGCAGTTCCGGGTCACCTCAGCCCCAGCATTTT.

The V gene is TRBV10-3, the J gene TRBJ2-3; maybe TRBD2 (6 bases). The CDR3 extends over 14 amino acids. Between the trimmed V and J ends, which lost 6 bases and 3 bases, there was a span of 13 bases. From germline, CDR1 is ENHRY and CDR2 SYGVKD. The CDR3 bases are TGTGCCATCAGCGGGACTCCCGGTACAGATACGCAGTATTTT. Amino acid sequence: CAISGTPGTDTQYF.

The chain joins TRBV27 to TRBJ1-2; 8 nucleotides align to TRBD1. Trimming removed 5 bases from V and 4 bases from J; junction bases left unmatched: 6. Germline V gene lookup returns CDR1 MNHEY and CDR2 SMNVEV (reference sequence). The CDR3 consists of 14 residues. The CDR3 loop reads CASSPRQGLYGYTF. The CDR3 region has the DNA TGTGCCAGCAGTCCCCGACAGGGGCTCTATGGCTACACCTTC.

For this clonotype: At one end, the junction sequence differs from germline, possibly due to a read error. The chain has TRBV6-1 and TRBJ2-1, with a tentative D call TRBD2 (5 bases). This CDR3 contains 13 residues. Germline V gene lookup returns CDR1 MNHNS and CDR2 SASEGT. The CDR3 region is CASSELAGNGQFF. For the CDR3, the DNA is TGTGCCAGCAGTGAACTAGCAGGCAATGGGCAGTTCTTC.

This clonotype was found many times. The chain links TRBV2 to TRBJ1-2, with 11 bases matching TRBD1. The CDR3 sequence is 15 residues long. V was pared by 5 bases and J by 8 bases, with 10 bases of the junction left unmatched. Germline V gene lookup returns CDR1 SNHLY and CDR2 FYNNEI. CDR3 DNA: TGTGCCAGCAGTCCCCGGACAGGGGGCGGAGGAGGCTACACCTTC. Its protein product is CASSPRTGGGGGYTF.

This clonotype was seen repeatedly, ten times or more. This CDR3 is CAWSALAGGPFEQYF. In DNA, the CDR3 is TGTGCCTGGAGTGCCTTAGCGGGAGGGCCGTTCGAGCAGTACTTC. V usage is TRBV30 and J usage is TRBJ2-7; 11 positions agree with TRBD2. The J segment lost 6 bases and the V segment lost 1 base, leaving 8 bases of the junction unmatched. This CDR3 has 15 residues. The V gene's germline CDR1 is GTSNPN and CDR2 SVGIG (reference sequence).

This clonotype was recorded at least ten times. The V gene is TRBV2, the J gene TRBJ1-1; D remains ambiguous. Germline-derived CDR1 and CDR2 are SNHLY and FYNNEI. The CDR3 sequence is 17 residues long. The V and J ends lost 4 bases and 0 bases respectively, with 18 bases between them. The CDR3 DNA follows: TGTGCCAGCAGTGTCGGCACTGAATTGGGTGTGAACACTGAAGCTTTCTTT. Amino acids: CASSVGTELGVNTEAFF.

CDR3 DNA: TGTGCCAGTAGTAACTACACCGGGGAGCTGTTTTTT. It yields the protein CASSNYTGELFF. The rearrangement joins TRBV19 to TRBJ2-2, with D hard to call. Trimming took off 4 bases at V and 3 bases at J, with 3 bases between the two ends. The CDR3 covers 12 residues. Germline V lookup: CDR1 LNHDA, CDR2 SQIVND (reference sequence).

This clonotype was observed a few times. J is TRBJ1-5 and V is TRBV3-1; 8 bases match TRBD1. Germline V gene data show CDR1 as LGHDT and CDR2 as YNNKEL (reference sequence). The CDR3 sequence is 15 residues long. The V and J ends lost 4 bases and 7 bases, in that order; junction bases with no gene match: 9. CDR3 nucleotide sequence: TGTGCCAGCAGCCCAAACACAGGGGGGGTCCAGCCCCAGCATTTT. Translated: CASSPNTGGVQPQHF.

This clonotype was recorded at least ten times. The chain carries TRBV20-1 and TRBJ1-3, with D unresolved. This CDR3 comprises 11 residues. V was shortened by 4 bases and J by 2 bases, with 3 bases between the two germline ends. Germline-derived CDR1 and CDR2 are DFQATT and SNEGSKA (reference sequence). The CDR3 spells CSAMAGNTIYF. The CDR3 DNA follows: TGCAGTGCTATGGCTGGAAACACCATATATTTT.

This chain joins TRBV27 and TRBJ2-3; TRBD2 aligns across 13 bases. The V and J ends lost 5 bases and 2 bases, in that order; junction bases with no gene match: 4. There are 16 residues in the CDR3. Germline CDR1 and CDR2: MNHEY and SMNVEV (reference sequence). The CDR3: CASSIGTSGVTDTQYF. Here the CDR3 DNA reads TGTGCCAGCAGTATCGGGACTAGCGGGGTCACAGATACGCAGTATTTT.

This chain connects TRBV5-4 to TRBJ1-1; D not resolved. CDR1 is SGHNT, CDR2 YYREEE, per germline (reference sequence). The CDR3 consists of 13 residues. V lost 4 bases, J lost 5 bases, and 12 bases lay in between. CDR3 residues: CASSLGTRTEAFF. CDR3 in DNA: TGTGCCAGCAGCCTGGGTACGAGGACTGAAGCTTTCTTT.

In its sample, this clonotype was seen a few times. CDR3 sequence reads: CASSSRLAGNNEQFF. In DNA, the CDR3 is TGTGCCAGCAGCTCCCGACTAGCGGGAAACAATGAGCAGTTCTTC. The V gene is TRBV11-2, the J gene TRBJ2-1, with 11 bases lining up with TRBD2. Per germline, CDR1 SGHAT and CDR2 FQNNGV. The CDR3 sequence is 15 residues long. The trim removed 4 bases at V and 5 bases at J, leaving 4 bases unmatched.

The V gene is TRBV29-1, the J gene TRBJ1-2; 9 nucleotides align to TRBD1. The germline V gene has CDR1 SQVTM and CDR2 ANQGSEA. There are 13 residues in the CDR3. V gave up 6 bases and J gave up 1 base; unmatched junction bases: 3. CDR3 region: CSVRTGDNYGYTF. In DNA form, the CDR3 reads TGCAGCGTCCGGACAGGGGATAACTATGGCTACACCTTC.

The chain couples TRBV28 to TRBJ1-3; D is perhaps TRBD1 (6 bases). The V and J ends lost 3 bases and 8 bases respectively, with 20 bases between them. Germline values: CDR1 MDHEN, CDR2 SYDVKM. The CDR3 contains 16 residues. CDR3 bases: TGTGCCAGCAGTTTCATACGCCGCCGGGGGCGACACACCATATATTTT. Protein: CASSFIRRRGRHTIYF.

The chain couples TRBV12-3 or TRBV12-4 to TRBJ1-6; tentative D call: TRBD1 (5 bases). This CDR3 spans 15 amino acids. V lost 3 bases to trimming and J lost 6 bases, with 12 bases between them. The CDR3 is CASSLRGSANSPLHF. In DNA form, the CDR3 reads TGTGCCAGCAGTTTGCGGGGGTCAGCTAATTCACCCCTCCACTTT.

This clonotype was recorded a few times. The gene calls are TRBV20-1 and TRBJ2-7; 9 nucleotides align to TRBD2. CDR1 is DFQATT, CDR2 SNEGSKA, per germline (reference sequence). This CDR3 is 15 amino acids long. After removal of 0 bases from V and 3 bases from J, the junction contained 6 bases not matched to a gene. The CDR3 spells CSARDVLAGDYEQYF. The DNA for the CDR3 is TGCAGTGCTAGAGACGTTTTAGCGGGAGACTACGAGCAGTACTTC.

The chain is built from TRBV7-9 and TRBJ2-3; TRBD2 aligns across 12 bases. Looked up from germline, CDR1 is SEHNR and CDR2 is FQNEAQ (reference sequence). V shed 5 bases, J shed 2 bases, and the junction held 11 bases outside the gene matches. The CDR3 consists of 18 residues. DNA of the CDR3: TGTGCCAGCAGCCCCACGCGGCTAGCGGGAGGGTACACAGATACGCAGTATTTT. Amino acid sequence: CASSPTRLAGGYTDTQYF.

Of note for this clonotype: A much more abundant neighbour one base away suggests this may be a read error. V is TRBV12-3 or TRBV12-4 and J is TRBJ2-1, with 8 bases that match TRBD2. This CDR3 spans 16 amino acids. The J segment lost 3 bases and the V segment lost 6 bases, leaving 10 bases of the junction unmatched. The chain's CDR3 is CASRLRALAVYNEQFF. The CDR3 DNA reads TGTGCCAGCAGGTTAAGAGCACTAGCGGTCTACAATGAGCAGTTCTTC.

This chain uses TRBV7-8 with TRBJ2-3, with D perhaps TRBD1 or TRBD2 (5 bases each). The length of the CDR3 is 13 residues. CDR1 is SGHVS, CDR2 FQNEAQ, per germline. Trimming took off 6 bases at V and 5 bases at J, with 12 bases between the two ends. CDR3 bases: TGTGCCAGCAGTCGGGACCTCAAAGATACGCAGTATTTT. Translating it yields CASSRDLKDTQYF. Supplemented by reference TRBV7-8 and TRBJ2-3, the full variable domain reads GAGVSQSPRYKVAKRGQDVALRCDPISGHVSLFWYQQALGQGPEFLTYFQNEAQLDKSGLPSDRFFAERPEGSVSTLKIQRTQQEDSAVYLCASSRDLKDTQYFGPGTRLTVL.

The chain is built from TRBV4-2 and TRBJ2-5, with a weak D call TRBD1 (5 bases). Germline assignment: CDR1 LGHNA and CDR2 YNFKEQ. The V and J ends lost 0 bases and 5 bases respectively, with 13 bases between them. The CDR3 runs to 15 residues. CDR3: CASSQDIRAWETQYF. The CDR3 nucleotides are TGTGCCAGCAGCCAAGATATCAGGGCGTGGGAGACCCAGTACTTC.

At least ten counts were recorded for this clonotype. The chain is built from TRBV2 and TRBJ2-1, with TRBD2 matching 10 bases. V was pared by 3 bases and J by 10 bases, with 12 bases of the junction left unmatched. The CDR3 loop spans 16 amino acids. Germline loops: CDR1 SNHLY, CDR2 FYNNEI. CDR3: CASSEGWLAGVQEQFF. The CDR3 region has the DNA TGTGCCAGCAGTGAGGGATGGCTAGCGGGAGTTCAGGAGCAGTTCTTC.

This clonotype was seen only a few times. The V and J genes are TRBV28 and TRBJ2-3, with 13 bases aligning to TRBD2. The trim removed 5 bases at V and 3 bases at J, leaving 8 bases unmatched. CDR3 length: 17 residues. Per the germline V gene, CDR1 is MDHEN and CDR2 is SYDVKM. The CDR3 sequence is CASSPLLAGGPTDTQYF. CDR3 sequence (DNA): TGTGCCAGCAGTCCCCTACTAGCGGGAGGGCCGACAGATACGCAGTATTTT.

Many counts were recorded for this clonotype. This chain connects TRBV24-1 to TRBJ2-3; no reliable D call. Trimming stripped 3 bases from V and 6 bases from J, with 9 bases between. This CDR3 has 13 amino acids. Germline V gene data show CDR1 as KGHDR and CDR2 as SFDVKD. CDR3 DNA: TGTGCCACCAGTGATCCATCTCCGGATACGCAGTATTTT. It encodes CATSDPSPDTQYF.

This chain's CDR3 is CSARAGGGFNTEAFF. The CDR3 nucleotides read TGCAGTGCTAGAGCCGGCGGGGGGTTTAACACTGAAGCTTTCTTT. The rearrangement uses TRBV20-1 and TRBJ1-1, with D tentatively TRBD1 (5 bases). Germline CDR1 is DFQATT and CDR2 is SNEGSKA (reference sequence). The CDR3 is 15 residues long. V lost 1 base to trimming and J lost 2 bases, with 14 bases between them.

This clonotype was counted many times. The chain recombines TRBV30 with TRBJ2-1; TRBD1 is a possible D gene (5 bases). The germline V gene encodes CDR1 GTSNPN and CDR2 SVGIG (reference sequence). V lost 4 bases, J lost 5 bases, and 9 bases lay in between. CDR3 length equals 12 residues. CDR3 coding DNA: TGTGCCTGGACCGTGACAGACAATGAGCAGTTCTTC. It specifies CAWTVTDNEQFF.

This clonotype was seen more than once but under ten times. The V gene is TRBV20-1, the J gene TRBJ2-1; TRBD2 is a possible D gene (5 bases). Germline V lookup: CDR1 DFQATT, CDR2 SNEGSKA (reference sequence). The CDR3 has 15 amino acids. Trimming cost V 6 bases and J 1 base, with 16 bases left between them. The CDR3 sequence is CSAGGRQMSYNEQFF. The DNA for the CDR3 is TGCAGTGCAGGAGGCCGGCAGATGTCCTACAATGAGCAGTTCTTC.